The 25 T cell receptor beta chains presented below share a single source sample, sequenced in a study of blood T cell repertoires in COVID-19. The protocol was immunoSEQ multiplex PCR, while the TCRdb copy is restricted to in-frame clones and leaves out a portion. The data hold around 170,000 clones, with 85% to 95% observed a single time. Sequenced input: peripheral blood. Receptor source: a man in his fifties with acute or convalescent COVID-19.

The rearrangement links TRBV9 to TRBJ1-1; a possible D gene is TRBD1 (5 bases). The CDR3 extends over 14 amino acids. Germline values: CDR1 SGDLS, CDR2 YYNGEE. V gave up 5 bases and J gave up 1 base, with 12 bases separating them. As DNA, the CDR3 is TGTGCCAGCAGTAGAAAAGGACAGAACACTGAAGCTTTCTTT. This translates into CASSRKGQNTEAFF.

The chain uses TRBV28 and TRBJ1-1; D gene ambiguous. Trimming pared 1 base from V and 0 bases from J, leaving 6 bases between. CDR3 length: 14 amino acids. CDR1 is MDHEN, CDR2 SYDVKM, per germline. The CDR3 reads CASSLSVMNTEAFF. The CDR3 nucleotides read TGTGCCAGCAGTTTATCAGTGATGAACACTGAAGCTTTCTTT. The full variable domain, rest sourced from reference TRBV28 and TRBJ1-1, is DVKVTQSSRYLVKRTGEKVFLECVQDMDHENMFWYRQDPGLGLRLIYFSYDVKMKEKGDIPEGYSVSREKKERFSLILESASTNQTSMYLCASSLSVMNTEAFFGQGTRLTVV.

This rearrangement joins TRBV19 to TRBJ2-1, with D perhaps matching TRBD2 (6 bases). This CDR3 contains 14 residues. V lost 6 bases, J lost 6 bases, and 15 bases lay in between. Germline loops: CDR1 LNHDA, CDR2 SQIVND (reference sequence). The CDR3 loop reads CASRSPGGSNEQFF. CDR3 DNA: TGTGCCAGTAGATCGCCCGGGGGATCCAATGAGCAGTTCTTC.

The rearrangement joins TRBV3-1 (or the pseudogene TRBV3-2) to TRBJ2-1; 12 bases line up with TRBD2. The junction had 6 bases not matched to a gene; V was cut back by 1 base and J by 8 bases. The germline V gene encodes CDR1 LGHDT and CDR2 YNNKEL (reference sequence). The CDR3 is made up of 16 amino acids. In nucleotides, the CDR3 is TGTGCCAGCAGCCAAGTAAAACTAGCGGGAGGATATGAGCAGTTCTTC. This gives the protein CASSQVKLAGGYEQFF.

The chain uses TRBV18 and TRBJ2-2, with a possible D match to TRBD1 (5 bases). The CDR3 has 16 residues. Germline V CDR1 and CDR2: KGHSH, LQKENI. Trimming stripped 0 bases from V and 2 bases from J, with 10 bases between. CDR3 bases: TGTGCCAGCTCACCACCGTTCAGGGCCAACACCGGGGAGCTGTTTTTT. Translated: CASSPPFRANTGELFF. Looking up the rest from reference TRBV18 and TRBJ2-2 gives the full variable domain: NAGVMQNPRHLVRRRGQEARLRCSPMKGHSHVYWYRQLPEEGLKFMVYLQKENIIDESGMPKERFSAEFPKEGPSILRIQQVVRGDSAAYFCASSPPFRANTGELFFGEGSRLTVL.

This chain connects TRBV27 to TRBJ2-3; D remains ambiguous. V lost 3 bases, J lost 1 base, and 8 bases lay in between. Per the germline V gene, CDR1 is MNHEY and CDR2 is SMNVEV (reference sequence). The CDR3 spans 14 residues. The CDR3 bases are TGTGCCAGCAGTTTGATTAGAGGCACAGATACGCAGTATTTT. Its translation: CASSLIRGTDTQYF.

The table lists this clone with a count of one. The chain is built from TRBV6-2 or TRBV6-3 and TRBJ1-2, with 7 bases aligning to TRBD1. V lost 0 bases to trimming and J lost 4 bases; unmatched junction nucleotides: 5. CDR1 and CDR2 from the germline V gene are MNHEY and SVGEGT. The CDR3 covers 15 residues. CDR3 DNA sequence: TGTGCCAGCAGTTACTCACGACAGGGCAGCTATGGCTACACCTTC. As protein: CASSYSRQGSYGYTF.

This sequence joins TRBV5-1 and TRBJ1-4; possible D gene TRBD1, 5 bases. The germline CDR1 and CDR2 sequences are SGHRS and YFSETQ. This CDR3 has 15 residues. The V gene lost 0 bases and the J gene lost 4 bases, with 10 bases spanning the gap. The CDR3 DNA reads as TGCGCCAGCAGCTTGGCCGGGGGGATTAATGAAAAACTGTTTTTT. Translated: CASSLAGGINEKLFF.

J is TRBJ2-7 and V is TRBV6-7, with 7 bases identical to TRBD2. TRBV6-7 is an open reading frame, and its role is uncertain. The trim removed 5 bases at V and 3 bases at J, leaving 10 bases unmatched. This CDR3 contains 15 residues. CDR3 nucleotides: TGTGCCAGCAGTCCTTCGGAGGCGGGAGTCTACGAGCAGTACTTC. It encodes CASSPSEAGVYEQYF.

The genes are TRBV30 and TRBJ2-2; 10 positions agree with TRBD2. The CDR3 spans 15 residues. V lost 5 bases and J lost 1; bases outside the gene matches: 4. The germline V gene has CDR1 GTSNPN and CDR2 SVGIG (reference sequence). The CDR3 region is CAWWTSGVNTGELFF. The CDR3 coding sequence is TGTGCCTGGTGGACTAGCGGAGTGAACACCGGGGAGCTGTTTTTT.

The CDR3 spells CASKDLLPGVNTEAFF. The CDR3 DNA reads as TGCGCCAGCAAGGATCTTTTGCCAGGGGTAAACACTGAAGCTTTCTTT. The chain uses TRBV5-1 and TRBJ1-1, with D maybe TRBD1 (6 bases). Germline values: CDR1 SGHRS, CDR2 YFSETQ. V lost 6 bases and J lost 2, with 20 bases in between. The CDR3 has 16 amino acids.

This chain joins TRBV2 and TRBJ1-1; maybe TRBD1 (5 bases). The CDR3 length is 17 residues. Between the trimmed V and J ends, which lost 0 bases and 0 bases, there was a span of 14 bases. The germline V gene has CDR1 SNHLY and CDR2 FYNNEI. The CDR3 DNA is TGTGCCAGCAGTGAAGCGGGGGGGAACTCCATGAACACTGAAGCTTTCTTT. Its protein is CASSEAGGNSMNTEAFF.

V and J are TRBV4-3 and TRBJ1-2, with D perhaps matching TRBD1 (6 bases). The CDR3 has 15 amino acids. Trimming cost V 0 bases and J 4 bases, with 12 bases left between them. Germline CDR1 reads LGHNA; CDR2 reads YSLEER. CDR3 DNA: TGCGCCAGCAGCCAAGATTCGCGACAGGCCTATGGCTACACCTTC. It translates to CASSQDSRQAYGYTF.

CDR3 residues: CASSYETGIFKETQYF. CDR3 sequence (DNA): TGTGCCAGCAGTTATGAAACAGGGATTTTTAAAGAGACCCAGTACTTC. The genes are TRBV6-2 or TRBV6-3 and TRBJ2-5, with TRBD1 as a possible D gene (6 bases). V was shortened by 3 bases and J by 3 bases, with 17 bases between the two germline ends. Germline CDR1 MNHEY, CDR2 SVGEGT. This CDR3 has 16 amino acids.

CDR3 nucleotide sequence: TGTGCCAGCAGTGACAAGGACAGGGGAACTGAAGCTTTCTTT. It is translated as CASSDKDRGTEAFF. The chain carries TRBV6-4 and TRBJ1-1, with TRBD1 matching over 9 bases. CDR1 is MRHNA and CDR2 is SNTAGT in the germline V gene. The CDR3 is 14 residues long. The V gene end was trimmed by 2 bases and the J gene end by 5 bases; junction bases not matched to a gene: 3.

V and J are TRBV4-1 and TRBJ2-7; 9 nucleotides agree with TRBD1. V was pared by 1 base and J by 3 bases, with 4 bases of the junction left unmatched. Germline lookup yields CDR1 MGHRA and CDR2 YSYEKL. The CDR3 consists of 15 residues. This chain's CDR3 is CASSQGTGDRYEQYF. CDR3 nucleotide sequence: TGCGCCAGCAGCCAAGGGACAGGGGACCGCTACGAGCAGTACTTC.

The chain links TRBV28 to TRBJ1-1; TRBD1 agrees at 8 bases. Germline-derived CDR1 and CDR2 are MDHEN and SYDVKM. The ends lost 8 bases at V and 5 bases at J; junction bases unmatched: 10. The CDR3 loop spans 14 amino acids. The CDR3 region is CASPPPTGGTEAFF. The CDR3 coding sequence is TGTGCCAGCCCCCCCCCTACAGGGGGGACTGAAGCTTTCTTT. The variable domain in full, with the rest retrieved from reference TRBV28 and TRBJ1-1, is DVKVTQSSRYLVKRTGEKVFLECVQDMDHENMFWYRQDPGLGLRLIYFSYDVKMKEKGDIPEGYSVSREKKERFSLILESASTNQTSMYLCASPPPTGGTEAFFGQGTRLTVV.

The CDR3 DNA reads TGTGCCATCAGTGAGTCGGGAGGCCTTGAAGCTTTCTTT. It is translated as CAISESGGLEAFF. V and J are TRBV10-3 and TRBJ1-1; D gene unclear. The V and J ends lost 0 bases and 7 bases respectively, with 9 bases between them. CDR1 is ENHRY, CDR2 SYGVKD, per germline. The CDR3 runs 13 residues.

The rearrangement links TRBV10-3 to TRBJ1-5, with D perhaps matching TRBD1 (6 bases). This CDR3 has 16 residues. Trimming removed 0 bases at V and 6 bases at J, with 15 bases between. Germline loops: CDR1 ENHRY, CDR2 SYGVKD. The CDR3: CAISESSRGGSQPQHF. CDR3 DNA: TGTGCCATCAGTGAGTCTAGCAGGGGAGGGAGTCAGCCCCAGCATTTT.

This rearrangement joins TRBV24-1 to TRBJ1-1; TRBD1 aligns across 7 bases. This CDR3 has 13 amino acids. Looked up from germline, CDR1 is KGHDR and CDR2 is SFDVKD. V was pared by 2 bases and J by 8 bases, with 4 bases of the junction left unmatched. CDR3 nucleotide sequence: TGTGCCACCAGTGATTCGGGGACAGACGAAGCTTTCTTT. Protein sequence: CATSDSGTDEAFF.

This chain's CDR3 is CATSDSTGATDEQFF. The CDR3 DNA reads TGTGCCACCAGTGATTCTACAGGGGCGACTGATGAGCAGTTCTTC. The chain has TRBV24-1 and TRBJ2-1; 7 nucleotides line up with TRBD1. The CDR3 contains 15 residues. The germline CDR1 and CDR2 sequences are KGHDR and SFDVKD. The J segment lost 8 bases and the V segment lost 2 bases, leaving 8 bases of the junction unmatched.

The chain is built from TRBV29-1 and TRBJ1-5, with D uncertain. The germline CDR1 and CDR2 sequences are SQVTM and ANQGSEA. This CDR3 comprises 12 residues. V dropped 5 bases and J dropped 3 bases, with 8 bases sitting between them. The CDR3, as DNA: TGCAGCGTTAGTAGTGCCAATCAGCCCCAGCATTTT. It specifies CSVSSANQPQHF.

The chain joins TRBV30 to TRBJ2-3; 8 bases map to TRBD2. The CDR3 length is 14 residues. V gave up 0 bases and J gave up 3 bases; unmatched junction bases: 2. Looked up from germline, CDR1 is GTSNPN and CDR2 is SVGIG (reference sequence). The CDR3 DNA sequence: TGTGCCTGGAGTGTTAGCGGGGTTACAGATACGCAGTATTTT. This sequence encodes CAWSVSGVTDTQYF.

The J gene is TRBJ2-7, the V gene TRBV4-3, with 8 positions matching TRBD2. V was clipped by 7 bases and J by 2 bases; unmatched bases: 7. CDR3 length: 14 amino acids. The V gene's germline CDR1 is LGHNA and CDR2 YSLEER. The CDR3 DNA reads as TGCGCCAGCACTAAGCGGGGGCAGACCTACGAGCAGTACGTC. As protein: CASTKRGQTYEQYV.

This chain's CDR3 is CASSPGGVNEQFF. The CDR3, as DNA: TGTGCCAGCAGTCCAGGCGGGGTCAATGAGCAGTTCTTC. V gene TRBV6-5 combines with J gene TRBJ2-1; weak D call: TRBD2 (6 bases). The CDR3 has 13 amino acids. V gave up 5 bases and J gave up 6 bases, with 11 bases separating them. Germline V CDR1 and CDR2: MNHEY, SVGAGI.